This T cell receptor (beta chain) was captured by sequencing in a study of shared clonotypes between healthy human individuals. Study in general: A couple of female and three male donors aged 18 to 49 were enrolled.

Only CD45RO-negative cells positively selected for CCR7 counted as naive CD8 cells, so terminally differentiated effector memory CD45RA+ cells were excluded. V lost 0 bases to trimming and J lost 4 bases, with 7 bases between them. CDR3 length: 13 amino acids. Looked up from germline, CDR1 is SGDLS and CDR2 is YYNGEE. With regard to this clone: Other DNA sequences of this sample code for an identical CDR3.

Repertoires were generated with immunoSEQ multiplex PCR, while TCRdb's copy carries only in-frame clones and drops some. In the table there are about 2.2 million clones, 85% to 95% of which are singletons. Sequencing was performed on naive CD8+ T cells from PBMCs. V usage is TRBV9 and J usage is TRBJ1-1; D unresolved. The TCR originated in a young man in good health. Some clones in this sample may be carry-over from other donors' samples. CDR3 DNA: TGTGCCAGCAGCGTAGGGGCCAGCACTGAAGCTTTCTTT. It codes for CASSVGASTEAFF.